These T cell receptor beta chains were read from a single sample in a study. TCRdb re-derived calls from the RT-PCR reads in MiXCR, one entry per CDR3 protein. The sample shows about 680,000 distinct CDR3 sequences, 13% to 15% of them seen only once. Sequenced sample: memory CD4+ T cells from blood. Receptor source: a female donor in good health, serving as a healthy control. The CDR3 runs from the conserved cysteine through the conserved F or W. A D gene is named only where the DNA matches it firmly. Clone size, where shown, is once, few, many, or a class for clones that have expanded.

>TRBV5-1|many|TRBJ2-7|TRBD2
CASSLVAGGPEVSEQYF
TGCGCCAGCAGCTTGGTGGCGGGAGGGCCAGAAGTTTCCGAGCAGTACTTC
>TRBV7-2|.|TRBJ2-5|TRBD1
CASSKGQQKETQYF
TGTGCCAGCAGCAAGGGACAGCAGAAAGAGACCCAGTACTTC
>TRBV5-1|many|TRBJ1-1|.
CASSEGPGNTEAFF
TGCGCCAGCAGCGAAGGACCCGGGAACACTGAAGCTTTCTTT
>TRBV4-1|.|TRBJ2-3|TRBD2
CASSRRLAGEGRTDTQYF
TGCGCCAGCAGCCGTCGACTAGCGGGAGAGGGGAGGACAGATACGCAGTATTTT
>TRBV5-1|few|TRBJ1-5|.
CASSLGQFNQPQHF
TGCGCCAGCAGCTTGGGCCAGTTCAATCAGCCCCAGCATTTT
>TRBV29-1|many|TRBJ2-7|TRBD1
CSAAGQGPGEQYF
TGCAGCGCTGCGGGACAGGGCCCCGGCGAGCAGTACTTC
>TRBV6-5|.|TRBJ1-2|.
CASRTQRADGYTF
TGTGCCAGCAGGACCCAGCGTGCTGATGGCTACACCTTC
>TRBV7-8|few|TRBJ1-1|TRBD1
CASSWDRGAAFF
TGTGCCAGCAGCTGGGACAGGGGAGCAGCTTTCTTT
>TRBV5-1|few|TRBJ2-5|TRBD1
CASSYLPGGRETQYF
TGCGCCAGCAGCTACCTTCCAGGGGGCCGAGAGACCCAGTACTTC
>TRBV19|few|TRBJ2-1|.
CASGLVRESNEQFF
TGTGCCAGTGGTCTGGTGAGGGAGAGCAATGAGCAGTTCTTC
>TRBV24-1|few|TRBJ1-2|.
CATSVEAEGGYTF
TGTGCCACCAGTGTCGAGGCAGAGGGTGGCTACACCTTC
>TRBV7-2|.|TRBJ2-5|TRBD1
CASSLRQGLETQYF
TGTGCCAGCAGCTTAAGACAGGGTCTTGAGACCCAGTACTTC
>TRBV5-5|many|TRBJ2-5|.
CASSLGTVVQETQYF
TGTGCCAGCAGCTTGGGGACAGTCGTCCAAGAGACCCAGTACTTC
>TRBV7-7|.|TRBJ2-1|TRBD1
CASSSQGVGEQFF
TGTGCTAGCAGCTCCCAGGGGGTCGGTGAGCAGTTCTTC
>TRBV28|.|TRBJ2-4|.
CASSFGQPNIQYF
TGTGCCAGCAGTTTTGGACAGCCCAACATTCAGTACTTC
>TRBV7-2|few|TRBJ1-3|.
CASSPDRYTGNTIYF
TGTGCCAGCAGCCCCGACAGATACACTGGAAACACCATATATTTT
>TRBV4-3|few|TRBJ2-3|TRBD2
CASSQGGSLGTDTQYF
TGCGCCAGCAGCCAAGGCGGGAGCCTGGGCACAGATACGCAGTATTTT
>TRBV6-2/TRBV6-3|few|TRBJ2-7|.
CASSYVQGRNEQYF
TGTGCCAGCAGTTACGTCCAGGGAAGGAACGAGCAGTACTTC
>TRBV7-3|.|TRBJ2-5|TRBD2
CASSLAGGIEETQYF
TGTGCCAGCAGCTTAGCGGGAGGTATCGAAGAGACCCAGTACTTC
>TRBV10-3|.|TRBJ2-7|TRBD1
CATIQGVQSYEQYF
TGTGCCACCATACAGGGGGTCCAGTCCTACGAGCAGTACTTC
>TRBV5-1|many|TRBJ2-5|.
CASSSDPGVGETQYF
TGCGCCAGCAGCTCGGACCCAGGGGTAGGAGAGACCCAGTACTTC
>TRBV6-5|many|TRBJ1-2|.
CASSYSSGTNYGYTF
TGTGCCAGCAGTTACTCGAGTGGGACAAATTATGGCTACACCTTC
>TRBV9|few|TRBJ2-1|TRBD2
CASSVSGGGVNNEQFF
TGTGCCAGCAGCGTGAGCGGGGGGGGCGTAAACAATGAGCAGTTCTTC
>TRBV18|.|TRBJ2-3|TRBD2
CASNRLAGGSTDTQYF
TGTGCCAGCAACCGACTAGCGGGAGGAAGCACAGATACGCAGTATTTT
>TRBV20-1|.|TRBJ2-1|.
CSAILWDNDNEQFF
TGCAGTGCTATCCTTTGGGACAACGACAATGAGCAGTTCTTC
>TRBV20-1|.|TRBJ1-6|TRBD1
CSARDRRTGIDPPLHF
TGCAGTGCTAGAGATCGTCGGACAGGGATTGATCCACCCCTCCACTTT
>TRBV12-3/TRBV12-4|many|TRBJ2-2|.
CATSAGNTGELFF
TGTGCCACCTCGGCGGGGAACACCGGGGAGCTGTTTTTT
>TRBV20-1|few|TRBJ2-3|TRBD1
CSALRGGQGENTQYF
TGCAGTGCCCTTAGAGGAGGACAGGGGGAAAATACGCAGTATTTT
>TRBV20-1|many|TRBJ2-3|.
CSALGGTGTDTQYF
TGCAGTGCCCTAGGCGGGACCGGCACAGATACGCAGTATTTT
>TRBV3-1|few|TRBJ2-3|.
CASSQQGTSTDTQYF
TGTGCCAGCAGCCAACAGGGGACTAGCACAGATACGCAGTATTTT
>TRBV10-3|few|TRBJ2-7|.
CAINSLEGAPYEQYF
TGTGCCATCAACTCGCTGGAAGGGGCGCCCTACGAGCAGTACTTC
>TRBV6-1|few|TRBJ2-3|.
CASSDLDSTDTQYF
TGTGCCAGCAGTGATCTCGATAGCACAGATACGCAGTATTTT
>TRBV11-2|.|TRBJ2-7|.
CASSLDPNRDEQYF
TGTGCCAGCAGCTTAGATCCTAACAGAGACGAGCAGTACTTC
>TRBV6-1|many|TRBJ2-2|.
CASRDSFGGELFF
TGTGCCAGCAGGGACAGCTTTGGCGGGGAGCTGTTTTTT
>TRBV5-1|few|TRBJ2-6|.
CASSLEMTGANVLTF
TGCGCCAGCAGCCTGGAGATGACTGGGGCCAACGTCCTGACTTTC
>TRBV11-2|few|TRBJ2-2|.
CASSPPLPFRQHGELFF
TGTGCCAGCAGCCCGCCCCTTCCCTTTCGACAGCACGGGGAGCTGTTTTTT
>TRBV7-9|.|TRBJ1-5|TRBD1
CASSPGQGAGPQHF
TGTGCCAGCAGCCCAGGTCAGGGGGCAGGGCCCCAGCATTTT
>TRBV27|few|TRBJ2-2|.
CASSPWNTGELFF
TGTGCCAGCAGTCCGTGGAACACCGGGGAGCTGTTTTTT
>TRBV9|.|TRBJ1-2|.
CASSPSTEYYGYTF
TGTGCCAGCAGCCCTTCGACAGAATACTATGGCTACACCTTC
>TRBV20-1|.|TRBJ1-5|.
CSAIRGATIQPQHF
TGCAGTGCTATACGGGGGGCGACCATTCAGCCCCAGCATTTT
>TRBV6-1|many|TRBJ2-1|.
CASREGTYNEQFF
TGTGCCAGCAGGGAGGGTACCTACAATGAGCAGTTCTTC
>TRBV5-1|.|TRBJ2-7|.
CASSLEQGNEQYF
TGCGCCAGCAGCTTGGAACAGGGTAACGAGCAGTACTTC
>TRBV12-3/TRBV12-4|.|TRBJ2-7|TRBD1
CASSLALTGPYEQYF
TGTGCCAGCAGTTTAGCGCTGACAGGGCCCTACGAGCAGTACTTC
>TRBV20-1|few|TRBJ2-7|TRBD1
CSAQNPGGEQYF
TGCAGTGCTCAAAATCCAGGGGGCGAGCAGTACTTC
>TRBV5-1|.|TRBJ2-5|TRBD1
CASSLLGQGAGTQYF
TGCGCCAGCAGCTTGTTGGGGCAGGGGGCCGGGACCCAGTACTTC